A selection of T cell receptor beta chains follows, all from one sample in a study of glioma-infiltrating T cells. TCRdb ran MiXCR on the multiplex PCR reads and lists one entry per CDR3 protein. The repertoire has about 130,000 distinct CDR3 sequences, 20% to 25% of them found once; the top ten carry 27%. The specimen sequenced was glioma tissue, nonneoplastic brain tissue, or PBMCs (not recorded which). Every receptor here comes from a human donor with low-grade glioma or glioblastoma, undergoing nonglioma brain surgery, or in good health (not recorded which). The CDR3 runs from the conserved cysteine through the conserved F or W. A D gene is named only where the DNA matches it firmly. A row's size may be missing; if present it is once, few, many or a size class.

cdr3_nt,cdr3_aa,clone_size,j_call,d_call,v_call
TGTGCCATCAGTGCCCGACAGGGAAGGACGAACACTGAAGCTTTCTTT,CAISARQGRTNTEAFF,few,TRBJ1-1,TRBD1,TRBV10-3
TGTGCCAGCAGCCAAGATCAGGCGTTCTGGTACCAAGAGACCCAGTACTTC,CASSQDQAFWYQETQYF,-,TRBJ2-5,-,TRBV14
TGTGCCAGCAGTATTCGGTGGGTTGGCAATCAGCCCCAGCATTTT,CASSIRWVGNQPQHF,many,TRBJ1-5,-,TRBV27
TGTGCCAGCAGCGCCTTAGGGGGCAACACTGAAGCTTTCTTT,CASSALGGNTEAFF,-,TRBJ1-1,TRBD1,TRBV7-9
TGCAGTGCTAGGGCAGGGGGAGGCTCTGGAAACACCATATATTTT,CSARAGGGSGNTIYF,many,TRBJ1-3,TRBD1,TRBV20-1
TGTGCCAGCAGGGGACAGGAGTCTGTAGCTTTCTTT,CASRGQESVAFF,-,TRBJ1-1,TRBD1,TRBV2
TGCGCCAGCAGCCAAGATGGTTCGAACACCGGGGAGCTGTTTTTT,CASSQDGSNTGELFF,few,TRBJ2-2,-,TRBV4-1
TGTGCCAGCAGTTACCCCCACACCGGGGAGCTGTTTTTT,CASSYPHTGELFF,-,TRBJ2-2,-,TRBV6-6
TGCGCCAGCAGAACAGATCCGGGGTATAGCAATCAGCCCCAGCATTTT,CASRTDPGYSNQPQHF,-,TRBJ1-5,-,TRBV5-1
TGTGCCAGCAGCAAAAGGACTAGCGACTACAATGAGCAGTTCTTC,CASSKRTSDYNEQFF,many,TRBJ2-1,TRBD2,TRBV7-8
TGTGCCAGCACCCGGCGGGCTACAGGGGGCAATACTGAAGCTTTCTTT,CASTRRATGGNTEAFF,few,TRBJ1-1,TRBD1,TRBV6-2/TRBV6-3
TGTGCCAGCAGCATAGCGAACACCGGGGAGCTGTTTTTT,CASSIANTGELFF,many,TRBJ2-2,-,TRBV5-5
TGCGCCAGCAGCTTGAGGGACAGACTCTCGAACACTGAAGCTTTCTTT,CASSLRDRLSNTEAFF,few,TRBJ1-1,TRBD1,TRBV5-1
TGTGCCAGCACTTCGACAGGGGCAGCCGGGGAGCTGTTTTTT,CASTSTGAAGELFF,-,TRBJ2-2,TRBD1,TRBV28
TGTGCCAGCAGTGAGTTGCGTTTGGAGACCCAGTACTTC,CASSELRLETQYF,-,TRBJ2-5,-,TRBV2
TGTGCCAGCAGTTACTCTGCGGGGTCAACAGATACGCAGTATTTT,CASSYSAGSTDTQYF,many,TRBJ2-3,-,TRBV6-6
TGTGCCAGCAGTAGGGGACTATACAACACAGATACGCAGTATTTT,CASSRGLYNTDTQYF,-,TRBJ2-3,TRBD2,TRBV27
TGTGCCAGCAGCCCCGGGAGCCTGGGCAATCAGCCCCAGCATTTT,CASSPGSLGNQPQHF,-,TRBJ1-5,-,TRBV3-1
TGTGCCAGCAGTTCCGCGCGGGCGGGTGAGCAGTTCTTC,CASSSARAGEQFF,few,TRBJ2-1,-,TRBV2
TGTGCCAGCATGAGAGCCGACACAGATACGCAGTATTTT,CASMRADTDTQYF,many,TRBJ2-3,-,TRBV6-1
TGTGCCAGCAGCTATCAACAGGGTGATGAGCAGTTCTTC,CASSYQQGDEQFF,few,TRBJ2-1,-,TRBV7-2
TGTGCCACCAGCAGGGATGAGCAGTTCTTC,CATSRDEQFF,once,TRBJ2-1,-,TRBV15
TGTGCCAGCAGCTTACTCTCGCCGGATAATTCACCCCTCCACTTT,CASSLLSPDNSPLHF,-,TRBJ1-6,-,TRBV7-6
TGTGCCAGCAGTGATTGGACTAGCAGGGGGGAAGAGACCCAGTACTTC,CASSDWTSRGEETQYF,-,TRBJ2-5,-,TRBV27
TGTGCCAGCAGCTTAATGCAGGCAGCTAATGAAAAACTGTTTTTT,CASSLMQAANEKLFF,-,TRBJ1-4,-,TRBV7-9
TGCGCCAGCAGCTCGGATCAGGGGGCGTTTGGGGCCAACGTCCTGACTTTC,CASSSDQGAFGANVLTF,few,TRBJ2-6,TRBD1,TRBV5-1
TGCAGTGCCCCCCTCCGGGGACAGGGCCAGAACTATGGCTACACCTTC,CSAPLRGQGQNYGYTF,many,TRBJ1-2,TRBD1,TRBV20-1
TGTGCCACCAGTGAGACAGGGAGAGGCACTGAAGCTTTCTTT,CATSETGRGTEAFF,few,TRBJ1-1,TRBD1,TRBV24-1
TGCAGCGTTCCCGGGAACACTGAAGCTTTCTTT,CSVPGNTEAFF,-,TRBJ1-1,-,TRBV29-1